A selection of T cell receptor beta chains follows, all from one sample in a study of cytomegalovirus exposure and HLA in healthy donors. TCRdb's copy holds only in-frame clones and misses some; the assay was immunoSEQ multiplex PCR. This sample has fewer than 200,000 clones, with around four fifths found just once. Input material: PBMCs. These receptors were obtained from a woman aged 50 to 60 in good health and CMV-seronegative. Each CDR3 is given with its conserved first and last residue.

j_call v_call cdr3_aa
TRBJ1-5 TRBV18 CASSPSGQGAGMHF
TRBJ1-3 TRBV6-5 CASTPAGSGNTIYF
TRBJ2-7 TRBV5-4 CASSPTWGQPYEQYF
TRBJ2-3 TRBV4-3 CASSLRASSNTDTQYF
TRBJ1-2 TRBV4-1 CASRPGQTNYGYTF
TRBJ2-2 TRBV9 CASNGLRDRGTGELFF
TRBJ1-1 TRBV28 CASSLRGRNEAFF
TRBJ1-4 TRBV7-2 CASSLEGQPNEKLFF
TRBJ2-7 TRBV27 CASNTVAGAHYEQYF
TRBJ2-3 TRBV2 CASRGLADTQYF
TRBJ2-1 TRBV28 CASSPPTSKTSGRAGEQFF
TRBJ1-2 TRBV25-1 CASSEPGQGYYGYTF
TRBJ2-7 TRBV29-1 CSARTGGVSYEQYF
TRBJ2-1 TRBV2 CASNWEGGNEQFF
TRBJ2-7 TRBV9 CASSGSDASYEQYF
TRBJ2-7 TRBV28 CASSSAGGPYEQYF
TRBJ2-7 TRBV7-2 CASSLGTGGSYEQYF
TRBJ2-3 TRBV18 CASSSSGSGTDTQYF
TRBJ2-7 TRBV4-2 CASSHEQGAREQYF
TRBJ1-4 TRBV6-6 CASTPTGLGTNEKLFF
TRBJ2-1 TRBV11-3 CASSLGPVSYNEQFF
TRBJ2-7 TRBV9 CASSPVGGSYEQYF
TRBJ2-1 TRBV28 CASTTLGGHSYNEQFF
TRBJ2-5 TRBV5-1 CASSVQETQYF
TRBJ1-2 TRBV5-4 CASSSQSWQGGYTF
TRBJ2-7 TRBV28 CASTPGGLQYEQYF
TRBJ2-3 TRBV7-2 CASSLFYTDTQYF
TRBJ1-1 TRBV19 CASSSGMNTEAFF
TRBJ2-7 TRBV7-3 CASSLTGTSGYEQYF
TRBJ2-3 TRBV10-3 CAISESGVGTVKDTQYF
TRBJ1-4 TRBV12-2 CASRNRDRGLEKLFF
TRBJ1-3 TRBV10-3 CAISEGGPDSGNTIYF
TRBJ1-1 TRBV7-9 CASSSTMYEAFF
TRBJ1-5 TRBV7-2 CASSLDTGGYQPQHF
NA TRBV5-4 CASSLEGPLEQYF
TRBJ1-4 TRBV30 CAWSVGEKLFF
TRBJ2-2 TRBV7-6 CASSQQTGANTGELFF
TRBJ2-7 TRBV6-1 CASSEQGFAYEQYF
TRBJ1-3 TRBV14 CASSQGGLGSGNTIYF
TRBJ2-1 TRBV7-7 CASSRNDRDYNEQFF
TRBJ1-3 TRBV6-5 CASSRGGVFGNTIYF
TRBJ1-2 TRBV7-2 CASSPLSYGYTF
TRBJ2-7 TRBV9 CASSVGEVGEQYF
TRBJ2-2 TRBV7-9 CASSPWRGSGELFF
TRBJ2-1 TRBV9 CASSASGRHNEQFF
TRBJ2-1 TRBV30 CAWSVLAGVRNEQFF
TRBJ1-2 TRBV4-2 CASTVRGGMGKVYTF
TRBJ1-1 TRBV4-3 CARDRVWMNTEAFF
TRBJ2-1 TRBV5-1 CASSTDRATYNEQFF
TRBJ2-7 TRBV23-1 CASSQSMCCRGSGVYEQYF
TRBJ2-1 TRBV5-4 CASSFKQNQVYSYNEQFF
TRBJ2-1 TRBV6-1 CASSGGSGRAPYNEQFF
TRBJ2-7 TRBV27 CASGTRAGARNEQYF
TRBJ2-3 TRBV6-4 CASSTGFTTHRDTQYF
TRBJ2-5 TRBV30 CAWSVPHGREPAETQYF
TRBJ2-3 TRBV19 CASSIGLALTDTQYF
TRBJ2-3 TRBV7-2 CASSSGTSGGVSRDTQYF
TRBJ2-7 TRBV11-3 CASSPQQDDEQYF
TRBJ1-1 TRBV27 CASSLSRVRQGRLSEAFF
TRBJ2-1 TRBV10-1 CASSGTSGGGSYNEQFF